These 10 T cell receptor beta chains originate from one sample sequenced in a study of long-term antiretroviral therapy in people with HIV. Assay version v3.0 of immunoSEQ was used, and it was run at survey level. The data were produced by immunoSEQ multiplex PCR, yet TCRdb's version contains in-frame clones alone and is incomplete. The data show some 16,000 clones, around 80% seen once. Material: unsorted PBMCs, obtained 2.1 years after starting antiretroviral therapy. Source of these receptors: a middle-aged man with HIV.

The CDR3 DNA is TGTGCCAGCAGTGTAAGGAAGGGGGACAGGGGGCACAATGAGCAGTTCTTC. Its protein is CASSVRKGDRGHNEQFF. The chain links TRBV2 to TRBJ2-1; 12 nucleotides match TRBD1. CDR3 length equals 17 residues. The germline gives CDR1 SNHLY, CDR2 FYNNEI. V shed 4 bases, J shed 5 bases, and the junction held 9 bases outside the gene matches.

The chain recombines TRBV19 with TRBJ2-6; D uncertain. The length of the CDR3 is 18 residues. The germline V gene encodes CDR1 LNHDA and CDR2 SQIVND (reference sequence). Trimming took 0 bases from V and 1 from J, leaving 13 bases between them. The CDR3 protein is CASSIDTAQSSGANVLTF. CDR3 in DNA: TGTGCCAGTAGTATAGATACAGCGCAATCTTCTGGGGCCAACGTCCTGACTTTC.

The chain recombines TRBV2 with TRBJ1-2; no clear D gene. This CDR3 has 11 amino acids. CDR1 and CDR2 from the germline V gene are SNHLY and FYNNEI. V lost 8 bases, J lost 4 bases, and 8 bases lay in between. CDR3 loop: CASRQLYGYTF. CDR3 nucleotide sequence: TGTGCCAGCCGTCAACTCTATGGCTACACCTTC.

This clone was picked up one time. The chain combines TRBV25-1 with TRBJ2-1; a possible D gene is TRBD1 (6 bases). The CDR3 covers 13 residues. Germline V gene sequence: CDR1 MGHDK, CDR2 SYGVNS. Trimming left V 3 bases short and J 5 bases short, with 8 bases between. The CDR3 DNA reads as TGTGCCAGCAGTGACTACAGGGACAATGAGCAGTTCTTC. It specifies CASSDYRDNEQFF. Supplemented by reference TRBV25-1 and TRBJ2-1, the full variable domain reads EADIYQTPRYLVIGTGKKITLECSQTMGHDKMYWYQQDPGMELHLIHYSYGVNSTEKGDLSSESTVSRIRTEHFPLTLESARPSHTSQYLCASSDYRDNEQFFGPGTRLTVL.

There are a few counts of this clone. This chain links TRBV6-5 with TRBJ1-2; TRBD1 matches at 8 bases. The junction had 9 bases not matched to a gene; V was cut back by 5 bases and J by 4 bases. From germline, CDR1 is MNHEY and CDR2 SVGAGI. CDR3 length: 15 residues. The CDR3 DNA reads as TGTGCCAGCAGTCCGACAGGGGTCGGAAGCTATGGCTACACCTTC. Translating it yields CASSPTGVGSYGYTF.

The rearrangement joins TRBV5-4 to TRBJ1-1; no clear D gene. The CDR3 totals 13 residues. Trimming pared 4 bases from V and 0 bases from J, leaving 7 bases between. Germline lookup yields CDR1 SGHNT and CDR2 YYREEE (reference sequence). CDR3 DNA: TGTGCCAGCAGCCCCAATATGAACACTGAAGCTTTCTTT. Residues: CASSPNMNTEAFF.

The chain couples TRBV30 to TRBJ1-1; D possibly corresponds to TRBD1 (5 bases). Germline V gene data show CDR1 as GTSNPN and CDR2 as SVGIG (reference sequence). V lost 0 bases to trimming and J lost 1 base, with 18 bases between them. This CDR3 is 17 amino acids long. CDR3 sequence: CAWSVLIGGGTNTEAFF. The CDR3 region has the DNA TGTGCCTGGAGTGTACTGATCGGGGGGGGGACGAACACTGAAGCTTTCTTT.

The chain has TRBV5-1 and TRBJ1-1, with D perhaps TRBD1 (5 bases). The V end was cut by 2 bases, the J end by 6 bases, with 8 bases between. This CDR3 is built from 12 residues. The germline CDR1 and CDR2 sequences are SGHRS and YFSETQ. DNA for the CDR3: TGCGCCAGCAGCTTACTAGGGGCTGAAGCTTTCTTT. It specifies CASSLLGAEAFF.

V usage is TRBV6-1 and J usage is TRBJ1-4; TRBD1 aligns across 8 bases. V lost 7 bases to trimming and J lost 4 bases; unmatched junction nucleotides: 5. Germline V gene data show CDR1 as MNHNS and CDR2 as SASEGT. The CDR3 length is 14 residues. CDR3 loop: CASIADRVNEKLFF. CDR3 DNA sequence: TGTGCCAGCATTGCGGACAGGGTTAATGAAAAACTGTTTTTT.

The chain links TRBV21-1 to TRBJ2-7; the table's TRBD1 call for D was not verified on the DNA. TRBV21-1 is an annotated pseudogene. The CDR3 spans 14 residues. CDR3 bases: TGTGCCAGCAGCAAAGAGCACAGGGGGGAAGAGCAGTACTTC. Protein product: CASSKEHRGEEQYF.